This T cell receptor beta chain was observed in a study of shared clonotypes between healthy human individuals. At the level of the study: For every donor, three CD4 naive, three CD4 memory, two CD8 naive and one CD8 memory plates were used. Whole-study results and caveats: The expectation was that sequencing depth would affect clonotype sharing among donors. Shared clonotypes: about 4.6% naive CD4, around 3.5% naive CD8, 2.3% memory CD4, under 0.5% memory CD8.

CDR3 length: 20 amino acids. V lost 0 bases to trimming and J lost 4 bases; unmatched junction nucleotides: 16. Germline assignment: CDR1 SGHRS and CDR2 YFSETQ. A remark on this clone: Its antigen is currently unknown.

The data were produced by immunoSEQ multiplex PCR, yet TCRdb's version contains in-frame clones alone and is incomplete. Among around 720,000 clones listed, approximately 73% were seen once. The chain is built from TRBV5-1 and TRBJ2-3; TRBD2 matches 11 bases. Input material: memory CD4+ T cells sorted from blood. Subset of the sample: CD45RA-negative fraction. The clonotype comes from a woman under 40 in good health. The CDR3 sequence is CASSLARLAGGGMAPDTQYF. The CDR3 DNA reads TGCGCCAGCAGCTTGGCCAGGCTAGCGGGAGGAGGGATGGCCCCAGATACGCAGTATTTT.